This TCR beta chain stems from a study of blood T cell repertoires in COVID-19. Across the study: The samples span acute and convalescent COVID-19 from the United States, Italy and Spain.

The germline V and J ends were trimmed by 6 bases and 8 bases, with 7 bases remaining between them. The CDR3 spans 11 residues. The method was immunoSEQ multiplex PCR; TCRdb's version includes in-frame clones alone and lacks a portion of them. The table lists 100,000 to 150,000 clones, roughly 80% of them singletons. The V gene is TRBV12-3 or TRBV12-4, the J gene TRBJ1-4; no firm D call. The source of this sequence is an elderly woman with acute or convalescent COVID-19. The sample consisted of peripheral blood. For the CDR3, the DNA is TGTGCCAGCAGCTCGTTCGAAAAACTGTTTTTT. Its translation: CASSSFEKLFF.